The rows below give T cell receptor beta chains drawn from one sample of a study of T cell changes during pregnancy in multiple sclerosis. The repertoire was sequenced with immunoSEQ multiplex PCR; TCRdb's copy has only in-frame clones and lacks some. Found here are around 130,000 clones, approximately 93% of them singletons; the top ten hold 6.2%. Material: peripheral blood, obtained before pregnancy. The receptors derive from a female donor with multiple sclerosis, enrolled in a pregnancy study. CDR3s include the opening cysteine and the closing phenylalanine or tryptophan. The D gene is left open where the match is weak. Clone size, where shown, is once, few, many, or a class for clones that have expanded.

CDR3 DNA,CDR3 protein,clone size,D gene,V gene,CDR3 length,J gene
TGTGCCCGGGGGGGGACAGGGGAAAATTCACCCCTCCACTTT,CARGGTGENSPLHF,NA,TRBD1,TRBV6-1,14,TRBJ1-6
TGTGCCAGCAACCCTTGGGAGGTATATGGGAATGAGCAGTTCTTC,CASNPWEVYGNEQFF,NA,NA,TRBV27,15,TRBJ2-1
TGTGCCAGCAGCTTAAGGGCCCTTGGGACAGGGCGCTCCTACAATGAGCAGTTCTTC,CASSLRALGTGRSYNEQFF,NA,TRBD1,TRBV7-9,19,TRBJ2-1
TGTGCCAGCCGGGACAGAGTTTACGAGCAGTACTTC,CASRDRVYEQYF,NA,TRBD1,TRBV28,12,TRBJ2-7
TGTGCCATCACCCTCACTAGCGGGGGGGGTAATGAGCAGTTCTTC,CAITLTSGGGNEQFF,NA,TRBD2,TRBV10-3,15,TRBJ2-1
TGTGCCACCAGCAGAGATCGGGGCCCTAGCGGGGGGGCCCATGAGCAGTTCTTC,CATSRDRGPSGGAHEQFF,NA,TRBD2,TRBV15,18,TRBJ2-1
TGTGCCAGCAGCTTAGTTGGACAGGGGGACTATGGCTACACCTTC,CASSLVGQGDYGYTF,NA,TRBD1,TRBV7-9,15,TRBJ1-2
TGTGCCAGCTCACCACTTCACGGGGGAGTTCAGCAGCCCCAGCATTTT,CASSPLHGGVQQPQHF,NA,NA,TRBV18,16,TRBJ1-5
TGTGCCAGCAGCCCCGTAGCGGGAGTACGTACAGATACGCAGTATTTT,CASSPVAGVRTDTQYF,NA,TRBD2,TRBV6-6,16,TRBJ2-3
TGCGCCAGCAGCCCACAAGTCACCGGGACAGGGATATCCTACGAGCAGTACTTC,CASSPQVTGTGISYEQYF,NA,TRBD1,TRBV4-1,18,TRBJ2-7
TGTGCCAGCAGCTTGGGAGTCGGGCAGTTCTTC,CASSLGVGQFF,NA,NA,TRBV5-8,11,TRBJ2-1
TGTGCCAGCAGCCGTACGTTCGGGGGAGGTGAAAAACTGTTTTTT,CASSRTFGGGEKLFF,NA,NA,TRBV7-7,15,TRBJ1-4
TGTGCCAGCAGCGAAGGGGTTGGCAGACGGCGGAGGATATATTTT,CASSEGVGRRRRIYF,NA,NA,TRBV4-2,15,TRBJ1-3
TGTGCCAGCAGCTTCTCGAGACAGGGTGGAGAGACCCAGTACTTC,CASSFSRQGGETQYF,NA,TRBD1,TRBV7-9,15,TRBJ2-5
TGTGCCAGCAGTGCATGGACAGGGCAAGGCACTGAAGCTTTCTTT,CASSAWTGQGTEAFF,NA,TRBD1,TRBV28,15,TRBJ1-1
TGTGCCAGCAGCTTAGCTGGGACAGGGGGGAGGGAGCTGTTTTTT,CASSLAGTGGRELFF,NA,TRBD1,TRBV7-3,15,TRBJ2-2
TGCGCCAGCAGCTCGGATAAACAGGGGGGGAACACTGAAGCTTTCTTT,CASSSDKQGGNTEAFF,NA,TRBD1,TRBV5-1,16,TRBJ1-1
TGCAGCGTTACAGGGGGTACGGCCTACAATGAGCAGTTCTTC,CSVTGGTAYNEQFF,NA,TRBD1,TRBV29-1,14,TRBJ2-1
TGCGCCAGCAGCTTGGGAGAACTTCGCTACGAGCAGTACTTC,CASSLGELRYEQYF,NA,NA,TRBV5-1,14,TRBJ2-7
TGCGCCAGCAGCTTGGACAGGGGAAACTATGGCTACACCTTC,CASSLDRGNYGYTF,NA,TRBD1,TRBV5-1,14,TRBJ1-2
TGTGCCAGCATCCACCGGGTCCGAGGAAACTTC,CASIHRVRGNF,few,NA,TRBV12-1,11,TRBJ2-7
TGTGCCAGTAGTCCACCGCGGGGGGCTTACAATGAGCAGTTCTTC,CASSPPRGAYNEQFF,NA,TRBD2,TRBV19,15,TRBJ2-1
TGTGCCAGCAGTTACTCTAAGGCGGGGGGCGGTGGCGAGCAGTACTTC,CASSYSKAGGGGEQYF,NA,TRBD2,TRBV6-5,16,TRBJ2-7
TGTGCCAGCAGCGTAGATGCAGACACCGGGGAGCTGTTTTTT,CASSVDADTGELFF,NA,NA,TRBV9,14,TRBJ2-2
TGTGCCAGCAGTTTATATAGGACAGGGATATCTCGTGGCACCGGGGAGCTGTTTTTT,CASSLYRTGISRGTGELFF,NA,TRBD1,TRBV27,19,TRBJ2-2
TGTGCCAGCAGTTACGGAGACCCCGCTAACTATGGCTACACCTTC,CASSYGDPANYGYTF,NA,NA,TRBV6-5,15,TRBJ1-2
TGTGCCAGCAGCTTAGAAGGAGCGGGAGTAATCCAAGAGACCCAGTACTTC,CASSLEGAGVIQETQYF,NA,TRBD2,TRBV7-8,17,TRBJ2-5
TGTGCCAGCACAGGGATCGATGGCTACACCTTC,CASTGIDGYTF,NA,NA,TRBV6-1,11,TRBJ1-2
TGTGCCAGCAGCCTAGGGGGGGGATACAATGAGCAGTTCTTC,CASSLGGGYNEQFF,NA,NA,TRBV7-3,14,TRBJ2-1
TGTGCCAGCAGTGAAAAGGCTAGCGGGATCCCTACCCAGTACTTC,CASSEKASGIPTQYF,NA,TRBD2,TRBV2,15,TRBJ2-5
TGTGCCAGCAGCCCGATAGGGACAGTCACAGATACGCAGTATTTT,CASSPIGTVTDTQYF,NA,TRBD1,TRBV9,15,TRBJ2-3
TGCGCCAGCAGCTTGGAGGGTTCCGGGACACAAAACACCGGGGAGCTGTTTTTT,CASSLEGSGTQNTGELFF,NA,NA,TRBV5-1,18,TRBJ2-2
TGTGCCAGCAGACAGGGAACCCTATCCAATTCACCCCTCCACTTT,CASRQGTLSNSPLHF,once,NA,TRBV6-1,15,TRBJ1-6
TGCGCCAGCAGCTTGGATGCGGGACGGAACACCGGGGAGCTGTTTTTT,CASSLDAGRNTGELFF,NA,NA,TRBV5-1,16,TRBJ2-2
TGTGCCAGCAGCTCGTTTAACAGGGGGCGGGAGACCCAGTACTTC,CASSSFNRGRETQYF,once,TRBD1,TRBV7-2,15,TRBJ2-5
TGCAGCGTTGAGCAGGTGCCCTCTGGGGCCAACGTCCTGACTTTC,CSVEQVPSGANVLTF,NA,NA,TRBV29-1,15,TRBJ2-6
TGTGCCTGGAGTGTAACGGTGAACACTGAAGCTTTCTTT,CAWSVTVNTEAFF,NA,NA,TRBV30,13,TRBJ1-1
TGTGCCAGCAGCTTAAGCCCCGGGGGAGGGGCGGACGGAACTGAAGCTTTCTTT,CASSLSPGGGADGTEAFF,NA,NA,TRBV7-9,18,TRBJ1-1
TGTGCCAGTAGTATACTAGCGGGACCTCCTTTCGCGAACACCGGGGAGCTGTTTTTT,CASSILAGPPFANTGELFF,NA,TRBD2,TRBV19,19,TRBJ2-2
TGTGCCAGCAGCTTAGAACGGGGGGGCTCTCAAGAGACCCAGTACTTC,CASSLERGGSQETQYF,NA,TRBD2,TRBV11-2,16,TRBJ2-5
TGCGCCAGCAGCTTGGACGGTTTCGGGGACAGAGAGACCCAGTACTTC,CASSLDGFGDRETQYF,NA,TRBD1,TRBV5-1,16,TRBJ2-5
TGTGCCAGCAGCTTGAGGGGGCGAGGGAGGGAGACCCAGTACTTC,CASSLRGRGRETQYF,NA,NA,TRBV5-8,15,TRBJ2-5
TGTGCCAGCGCCCCCCTTGGGGGACAGGTAGTCAGGGGGCAAAAACTGTTTTTT,CASAPLGGQVVRGQKLFF,NA,TRBD1,TRBV27,18,TRBJ1-4
TGTGCCAGTAGTATGCCGGCGGCCCAGTACTTC,CASSMPAAQYF,NA,NA,TRBV19,11,TRBJ2-5
TGTGCCAGTAGTACGGGGACAGGGTCTCTCGCGGGGGCCAACGTCCTGACTTTC,CASSTGTGSLAGANVLTF,NA,TRBD1,TRBV19,18,TRBJ2-6
TGTGCCAGCAGCTTAGACACAGGGGGGAATTGGCCCCAGCATTTT,CASSLDTGGNWPQHF,NA,TRBD1,TRBV7-2,15,TRBJ1-5
TGTGCCAGCAGCAACCCTAGCGGGACTACTTACGAGCAGTACTTC,CASSNPSGTTYEQYF,NA,TRBD2,TRBV11-2,15,TRBJ2-7
TGTGCCAGTAGCTTGGGACAGGGTCCCTATGCGTCCCAGCATTTT,CASSLGQGPYASQHF,NA,TRBD1,TRBV19,15,TRBJ1-5
TGTGCCAGCAGCCTTCACAGGGTTCACGGAAACAATGAGCAGTTCTTC,CASSLHRVHGNNEQFF,NA,NA,TRBV7-3,16,TRBJ2-1
TGTGCCATCAGTGAGTCTGCCTGGGGGAGTGGGACAGTCCGAGGGAACTATGGCTACACCTTC,CAISESAWGSGTVRGNYGYTF,NA,TRBD1,TRBV10-3,21,TRBJ1-2
TGCATAGGAGGTCCCAGAGAACAAGAGACCCAGTACTTC,CIGGPREQETQYF,NA,NA,TRBV28,13,TRBJ2-5
TGTGCCAGCAGCCTACTAGCGGGGCCGAGCCAAGAGACCCAGTACTTC,CASSLLAGPSQETQYF,NA,TRBD2,TRBV14,16,TRBJ2-5
TGTGCCAGCAGTTTACCACACGTCATGAACACTGAAGCTTTCTTT,CASSLPHVMNTEAFF,NA,NA,TRBV28,15,TRBJ1-1
TGCGCCAGCAGTGTCAGGGAAGAGTCACCCCTCCACTTT,CASSVREESPLHF,NA,NA,TRBV5-1,13,TRBJ1-6
TGCGCCAGCACCCCATCTACGAGCTCCTACAATGAGCAGTTCTTC,CASTPSTSSYNEQFF,NA,NA,TRBV5-1,15,TRBJ2-1
TGTGCCTGGAGGAACGGTGACAGTGGGATTGCCTATAATTCACCCCTCCACTTT,CAWRNGDSGIAYNSPLHF,NA,NA,TRBV30,18,TRBJ1-6
TGTGCCAGCAGTGCGCCCCCGGGGAGCAATCAGCCCCAGCATTTT,CASSAPPGSNQPQHF,NA,NA,TRBV6-5,15,TRBJ1-5
TGTGCCAGCAGTCTACAGGGGAACTATGGCTACACCTTC,CASSLQGNYGYTF,NA,TRBD1,TRBV27,13,TRBJ1-2
TGCGCCAGCAGCCCGGGTACCGGGGAGCTGTTTTTT,CASSPGTGELFF,once,NA,TRBV5-1,12,TRBJ2-2
TGTGCCAGCAGTTACGCGGGCCAGGCCGACGGCTACACCTTC,CASSYAGQADGYTF,NA,NA,TRBV6-6,14,TRBJ1-2